What follows is one T cell receptor beta chain and its context. These data originate in a study of blood T cell repertoires in COVID-19. For the study at large: The samples span acute and convalescent COVID-19 from the United States, Italy and Spain. Nucleic acid was either cDNA or gDNA, and it came from T cells, B-cell-depleted T cells, or PBMCs.

Authors' analysis steps: Amplification from reference gene primers served as the basis for estimated nucleated cell counts. The protocol was immunoSEQ multiplex PCR, while the TCRdb copy is restricted to in-frame clones and leaves out a portion. The V and J calls and clone size come from that table; D and trimming were worked out from the DNA. Of tens of thousands of clones listed, approximately 75% are singletons. CDR1 and CDR2 (germline): LGHNA, YNFKEQ. The CDR3 spans 16 residues. V lost 0 bases and J lost 0, with 6 bases in between. The material sequenced was peripheral blood. J is TRBJ2-6 and V is TRBV4-2; D remains unclear. The origin of this receptor is a woman between 50 and 59 years old with acute or convalescent COVID-19. In nucleotides, the CDR3 is TGTGCCAGCAGCCAAGAGCCGGTCTCTGGGGCCAACGTCCTGACTTTC. Amino acid sequence: CASSQEPVSGANVLTF.